The TCR beta chain under discussion was sequenced for a study of blood T cell repertoires in COVID-19. Between the trimmed V and J ends, which lost 5 bases and 2 bases, there was a span of 14 bases. The CDR3 totals 14 residues. Germline CDR1 is SGDLS and CDR2 is YYNGEE. Libraries were prepared by immunoSEQ multiplex PCR; TCRdb keeps only in-frame clonotypes and omits some of them. This sample yields 160,000 or so clones, of which about 91% are seen a single time; around 1.4% belongs to the top ten. This clone occurred once. The origin of this receptor is a woman aged 45-65 years with acute or convalescent COVID-19. The genes are TRBV9 and TRBJ2-7, with D maybe TRBD1 (5 bases). The sequenced sample consisted of peripheral blood. DNA of the CDR3: TGTGCCAGCAGTTCCAGGGAAGGGGCCTACGAGCAGTACTTC. Protein product: CASSSREGAYEQYF.